The rows below give T cell receptor beta chains drawn from one sample of a study of T cells in Graves' hyperthyroidism and ophthalmopathy. TCRdb analysed the multiplex PCR reads with MiXCR anew, one entry per CDR3 protein. Here the sample spans some 210,000 distinct CDR3 sequences, 17% being singletons. The sample comprised blood. Source of these receptors: a man between 45 and 60 years old with Graves' hyperthyroidism. CDR3s include the opening cysteine and the closing phenylalanine or tryptophan. A D gene is named only where the DNA matches it firmly. The listing skips clone size in some rows; elsewhere it reads once, few, many or a size class.

CDR3aa: CASRVITGELFF
CDR3nt: TGTGCCAGCAGGGTCATAACCGGGGAGCTGTTTTTT
j_gene: TRBJ2-2
d_gene: NA
v_gene: TRBV2
abundance: NA

CDR3aa: CASSFELVYEQYF
CDR3nt: TGTGCCAGCAGTTTTGAACTCGTCTACGAGCAGTACTTC
j_gene: TRBJ2-7
d_gene: NA
v_gene: TRBV12-3/TRBV12-4
abundance: many

CDR3aa: CASSSAGTGTEAFF
CDR3nt: TGTGCCAGCAGTTCCGCCGGGACAGGGACTGAAGCTTTCTTT
j_gene: TRBJ1-1
d_gene: TRBD1
v_gene: TRBV6-1
abundance: many

CDR3aa: CASSPTALAGRWNEQFF
CDR3nt: TGTGCCAGCTCACCCACCGCTCTAGCGGGGAGGTGGAATGAGCAGTTCTTC
j_gene: TRBJ2-1
d_gene: TRBD2
v_gene: TRBV18
abundance: many

CDR3aa: CASSSLYGYTF
CDR3nt: TGTGCCAGCAGCTCCCTCTATGGCTACACCTTC
j_gene: TRBJ1-2
d_gene: NA
v_gene: TRBV28
abundance: NA

CDR3aa: CASSQVLPRGGPELFF
CDR3nt: TGTGCCAGCAGCCAAGTTCTCCCTCGGGGGGGTCCGGAGCTGTTTTTT
j_gene: TRBJ2-2
d_gene: TRBD2
v_gene: TRBV4-2
abundance: few

CDR3aa: CASSPPPGQGAYEQYF
CDR3nt: TGTGCCAGCAGTCCACCTCCGGGACAGGGGGCCTACGAGCAGTACTTC
j_gene: TRBJ2-7
d_gene: TRBD1
v_gene: TRBV28
abundance: many

CDR3aa: CASSPGPSRRQQETQYF
CDR3nt: TGTGCCAGCAGCCCGGGCCCTTCCCGCCGGCAGCAGGAGACCCAGTACTTC
j_gene: TRBJ2-5
d_gene: NA
v_gene: TRBV11-1
abundance: many

CDR3aa: CSAAFGTSGWVQFF
CDR3nt: TGCAGTGCCGCGTTCGGGACGTCAGGATGGGTGCAGTTCTTC
j_gene: TRBJ2-1
d_gene: NA
v_gene: TRBV20-1
abundance: NA

CDR3aa: CASTPGLAGADTQYF
CDR3nt: TGTGCCAGCACCCCGGGACTAGCGGGAGCAGATACGCAGTATTTT
j_gene: TRBJ2-3
d_gene: TRBD2
v_gene: TRBV2
abundance: NA

CDR3aa: CSAREPGFSGNTIYF
CDR3nt: TGCAGTGCTAGAGAGCCCGGGTTTAGTGGAAACACCATATATTTT
j_gene: TRBJ1-3
d_gene: NA
v_gene: TRBV20-1
abundance: few

CDR3aa: CASSDRQGDGYTF
CDR3nt: TGTGCCAGCAGTGACAGACAGGGGGATGGCTACACCTTC
j_gene: TRBJ1-2
d_gene: TRBD1
v_gene: TRBV6-2/TRBV6-3
abundance: few

CDR3aa: CASSQDGGAGYTQYF
CDR3nt: TGTGCCAGCAGCCAAGACGGAGGAGCTGGTTATACGCAGTATTTT
j_gene: TRBJ2-3
d_gene: NA
v_gene: TRBV3-1
abundance: NA

CDR3aa: CASSLVGSFRGDRYEQYF
CDR3nt: TGTGCCAGCAGCTTAGTGGGTAGCTTTCGCGGTGATCGGTACGAGCAGTACTTC
j_gene: TRBJ2-7
d_gene: NA
v_gene: TRBV11-2
abundance: many

CDR3aa: CASSPPGLAGGGQFF
CDR3nt: TGTGCCAGCAGCCCCCCGGGACTAGCGGGAGGCGGGCAGTTCTTC
j_gene: TRBJ2-1
d_gene: TRBD2
v_gene: TRBV7-2
abundance: many

CDR3aa: CAIHEENTDTQYF
CDR3nt: TGTGCCATCCACGAGGAAAACACAGATACGCAGTATTTT
j_gene: TRBJ2-3
d_gene: NA
v_gene: TRBV10-3
abundance: NA

CDR3aa: CSARDLPLQAASQYF
CDR3nt: TGCAGTGCTAGAGATCTCCCATTACAAGCGGCGAGCCAGTACTTC
j_gene: TRBJ2-5
d_gene: NA
v_gene: TRBV20-1
abundance: few

CDR3aa: CASSQAGQGRSQPQHF
CDR3nt: TGCGCCAGCAGCCAAGCCGGACAGGGTCGTAGTCAGCCCCAGCATTTT
j_gene: TRBJ1-5
d_gene: TRBD1
v_gene: TRBV4-1
abundance: few

CDR3aa: CSVTPRTVDGVQYF
CDR3nt: TGCAGCGTGACCCCCCGGACAGTGGATGGTGTGCAGTACTTC
j_gene: TRBJ2-7
d_gene: NA
v_gene: TRBV29-1
abundance: many

CDR3aa: CASSYSGINSGNTIYF
CDR3nt: TGTGCCAGCAGTTACTCGGGCATTAACTCTGGAAACACCATATATTTT
j_gene: TRBJ1-3
d_gene: NA
v_gene: TRBV6-2/TRBV6-3
abundance: NA

CDR3aa: CASSTQGWSQPQHF
CDR3nt: TGTGCCAGTAGTACACAGGGGTGGAGTCAGCCCCAGCATTTT
j_gene: TRBJ1-5
d_gene: TRBD1
v_gene: TRBV19
abundance: few

CDR3aa: CASSDRDRAYEQYF
CDR3nt: TGTGCCAGCAGTGACCGGGACAGAGCCTACGAGCAGTACTTC
j_gene: TRBJ2-7
d_gene: TRBD1
v_gene: TRBV28
abundance: NA

CDR3aa: CSVEEFVSSSYEQYF
CDR3nt: TGCAGCGTTGAAGAATTCGTCAGTAGCTCCTACGAGCAGTACTTC
j_gene: TRBJ2-7
d_gene: NA
v_gene: TRBV29-1
abundance: many

CDR3aa: CASRRGTGLDEQYF
CDR3nt: TGTGCCAGCAGGCGCGGGACAGGGCTCGACGAGCAGTACTTC
j_gene: TRBJ2-7
d_gene: TRBD1
v_gene: TRBV12-3/TRBV12-4
abundance: NA

CDR3aa: CASSRSGTPSNYGYTF
CDR3nt: TGTGCCAGCAGCCGATCCGGGACACCTTCTAACTATGGCTACACCTTC
j_gene: TRBJ1-2
d_gene: NA
v_gene: TRBV7-2
abundance: many

CDR3aa: CASSPSRTSGRTYNEQFF
CDR3nt: TGTGCCAGTAGTCCTTCTCGGACTAGCGGGAGGACCTACAATGAGCAGTTCTTC
j_gene: TRBJ2-1
d_gene: TRBD2
v_gene: TRBV19
abundance: NA

CDR3aa: CASSQDSRHGPQHF
CDR3nt: TGTGCCAGCAGTCAGGACAGTCGACATGGGCCCCAGCATTTT
j_gene: TRBJ1-5
d_gene: NA
v_gene: TRBV5-5
abundance: many

CDR3aa: CASRGQENTGELFF
CDR3nt: TGTGCCAGCAGGGGACAGGAGAACACCGGGGAGCTGTTTTTT
j_gene: TRBJ2-2
d_gene: TRBD1
v_gene: TRBV27
abundance: NA

CDR3aa: CASSLESQSYNEQFF
CDR3nt: TGTGCCAGCAGCTTAGAATCCCAGTCTTACAATGAGCAGTTCTTC
j_gene: TRBJ2-1
d_gene: NA
v_gene: TRBV7-3
abundance: few

CDR3aa: CAGGGSQETQYF
CDR3nt: TGTGCCGGGGGGGGTTCCCAAGAGACCCAGTACTTC
j_gene: TRBJ2-5
d_gene: TRBD2
v_gene: TRBV28
abundance: few

CDR3aa: CASSRDRRPFNYGYTF
CDR3nt: TGTGCCAGCAGTCGAGACCGACGACCCTTTAACTATGGCTACACCTTC
j_gene: TRBJ1-2
d_gene: NA
v_gene: TRBV6-1
abundance: few

CDR3aa: CASSETGKSNQPQHF
CDR3nt: TGTGCCAGTAGCGAAACAGGGAAGAGCAATCAGCCCCAGCATTTT
j_gene: TRBJ1-5
d_gene: NA
v_gene: TRBV19
abundance: NA

CDR3aa: CASSTEPGGSSYNEQFF
CDR3nt: TGTGCCAGCAGCACGGAACCGGGGGGGAGCTCCTACAATGAGCAGTTCTTC
j_gene: TRBJ2-1
d_gene: TRBD2
v_gene: TRBV7-2
abundance: NA

CDR3aa: CASSFWGGSYEQYF
CDR3nt: TGTGCCAGCAGTTTCTGGGGCGGGAGCTACGAGCAGTACTTC
j_gene: TRBJ2-7
d_gene: TRBD2
v_gene: TRBV28
abundance: NA

CDR3aa: CASSPTPDRVETQYF
CDR3nt: TGTGCCAGCAGTCCAACCCCCGACAGGGTGGAGACCCAGTACTTC
j_gene: TRBJ2-5
d_gene: TRBD1
v_gene: TRBV12-3/TRBV12-4
abundance: many

CDR3aa: CASSLSGDRAYEQYF
CDR3nt: TGCGCCAGCAGCTTGAGTGGTGACAGGGCCTACGAGCAGTACTTC
j_gene: TRBJ2-7
d_gene: TRBD1
v_gene: TRBV5-1
abundance: few

CDR3aa: CASSLARGRFAEAFF
CDR3nt: TGCGCCAGCAGCTTGGCCAGGGGGCGGTTCGCTGAAGCTTTCTTT
j_gene: TRBJ1-1
d_gene: TRBD1
v_gene: TRBV5-1
abundance: NA

CDR3aa: CASSPDGSYGYTF
CDR3nt: TGTGCCAGCTCACCCGACGGCTCCTATGGCTACACCTTC
j_gene: TRBJ1-2
d_gene: NA
v_gene: TRBV18
abundance: NA

CDR3aa: CSARASVELAGLYEQYF
CDR3nt: TGCAGTGCTAGAGCATCTGTCGAACTAGCGGGCCTCTACGAGCAGTACTTC
j_gene: TRBJ2-7
d_gene: TRBD2
v_gene: TRBV20-1
abundance: NA

CDR3aa: CASSLGGRGADTQYF
CDR3nt: TGTGCCAGCAGTTTGGGCGGGAGGGGGGCAGATACGCAGTATTTT
j_gene: TRBJ2-3
d_gene: TRBD2
v_gene: TRBV28
abundance: many

CDR3aa: CSVESSGIDGYTF
CDR3nt: TGCAGCGTTGAAAGTTCAGGGATAGATGGCTACACCTTC
j_gene: TRBJ1-2
d_gene: NA
v_gene: TRBV29-1
abundance: NA

CDR3aa: CASRLQGARRSYEQYF
CDR3nt: TGTGCCAGCAGACTCCAGGGGGCGCGTCGATCCTACGAGCAGTACTTC
j_gene: TRBJ2-7
d_gene: TRBD1
v_gene: TRBV27
abundance: many

CDR3aa: CASGPGQGDNEQFF
CDR3nt: TGTGCCAGTGGCCCGGGACAGGGAGACAATGAGCAGTTCTTC
j_gene: TRBJ2-1
d_gene: TRBD1
v_gene: TRBV19
abundance: NA

CDR3aa: CASSLTGQGVETQYF
CDR3nt: TGTGCCAGCAGCTTGACGGGACAGGGGGTTGAGACCCAGTACTTC
j_gene: TRBJ2-5
d_gene: TRBD1
v_gene: TRBV5-6
abundance: many

CDR3aa: CASLPGASYEQYF
CDR3nt: TGTGCCAGCTTACCAGGGGCCTCCTACGAGCAGTACTTC
j_gene: TRBJ2-7
d_gene: NA
v_gene: TRBV18
abundance: few

CDR3aa: CSARLPGTGTYGYTF
CDR3nt: TGCAGTGCTAGATTGCCCGGGACAGGGACCTATGGCTACACCTTC
j_gene: TRBJ1-2
d_gene: TRBD1
v_gene: TRBV20-1
abundance: few

CDR3aa: CSAGQAQETQYF
CDR3nt: TGCAGTGCTGGACAGGCTCAAGAGACCCAGTACTTC
j_gene: TRBJ2-5
d_gene: TRBD1
v_gene: TRBV20-1
abundance: many

CDR3aa: CASASSVYNSPLHF
CDR3nt: TGTGCTAGTGCCTCGTCAGTCTATAATTCACCCCTCCACTTT
j_gene: TRBJ1-6
d_gene: NA
v_gene: TRBV12-5
abundance: few

CDR3aa: CSASSGYSNQPQHF
CDR3nt: TGCAGTGCTAGCTCGGGGTATAGCAATCAGCCCCAGCATTTT
j_gene: TRBJ1-5
d_gene: NA
v_gene: TRBV20-1
abundance: many

CDR3aa: CASSPGRLNTGELFF
CDR3nt: TGTGCCAGCAGTCCTGGGAGACTGAACACCGGGGAGCTGTTTTTT
j_gene: TRBJ2-2
d_gene: NA
v_gene: TRBV28
abundance: NA

CDR3aa: CASSSQAKSQHF
CDR3nt: TGTGCCAGCAGCAGCCAGGCTAAGAGCCAGCATTTT
j_gene: TRBJ1-5
d_gene: NA
v_gene: TRBV12-3/TRBV12-4
abundance: many

CDR3aa: CAWSDAAEAFF
CDR3nt: TGTGCCTGGAGTGATGCGGCTGAAGCTTTCTTT
j_gene: TRBJ1-1
d_gene: NA
v_gene: TRBV30
abundance: many

CDR3aa: CASSANPGQGLYEQYF
CDR3nt: TGTGCCAGCAGTGCCAATCCGGGACAGGGCCTCTACGAGCAGTACTTC
j_gene: TRBJ2-7
d_gene: TRBD1
v_gene: TRBV12-3/TRBV12-4
abundance: few